The clone carrying this T cell receptor (beta chain) appeared many times. The sample belongs to a study of read filtering for tumor transcriptome and immune sequencing. Study as a whole: The cohort had over 16 men and over eleven women aged about 40 to 90, mean around 63 years. TCR-mapped reads were about 4.05 to 11 million with IR-seq versus roughly 80 to 1,300 with RNA-seq.

From roughly 390 ng of RNA, a library with molecular barcoded alpha/delta and beta/gamma adaptors was made. From the reads, TCRdb called clonotypes with MiXCR, one entry per CDR3 protein. The sample contains some 24,000 distinct CDR3 sequences, approximately 23% of which appear only once. J was trimmed by 1 base and V by 6 bases; bases with no gene match: 8. Germline loops: CDR1 DFQATT, CDR2 SNEGSKA (reference sequence). The CDR3 has 15 residues. The V and J genes are TRBV20-1 and TRBJ2-4, with 8 positions matching TRBD1. Sequenced sample: a population of CD138-negative cells sorted from bone marrow. The clonotype was recovered from a donor over 35 with multiple myeloma. This CDR3 is CSALRTGKAKNIQYF. As DNA, the CDR3 is TGCAGTGCCTTACGGACAGGGAAGGCCAAAAACATTCAGTACTTC.